This T cell receptor (beta chain) originates from a study of ipilimumab plus nivolumab after autologous stem cell transplantation. Starting 14 to 28 days after autologous transplant, ipilimumab 1 mg/kg was given. Assay used: immunoSEQ multiplex PCR; TCRdb lists only in-frame clones, some missing. In the table there are just over 40,000 clones, around 93% of which are singletons. V lost 4 bases, J lost 3 bases, and 12 bases lay in between. CDR3 length: 14 amino acids. The germline gives CDR1 KGHSH, CDR2 LQKENI. The sample was PBMCs, taken in a trial of ipilimumab plus nivolumab as post-transplant consolidation. The clonotype was recovered from a male donor with multiple myeloma. The V and J genes are TRBV18 and TRBJ1-2, with a tentative D call TRBD1 (6 bases). CDR3: CASSLQGTDYGYTF. Here the CDR3 DNA reads TGTGCCAGCTCACTACAGGGTACGGACTATGGCTACACCTTC.